Each of the 11 T cell receptor beta chains below was sequenced from the same sample in a study of beta chain features in type 1 diabetes. Isolated RNA was reverse transcribed in full, so expressed TCRB transcripts were sequenced. Here immunoSEQ multiplex PCR was the method, and the copy in TCRdb shows in-frame clones only, minus some. The sample lists some 410,000 clones, roughly an eighth seen once, with 0.046% in the top ten. The sequenced sample was naive CD4+ T cells from blood. These receptors were collected from a woman under 30 in good health.

This clone was counted only a few times. V is TRBV6-1 and J is TRBJ1-6; D unresolved. The CDR3 contains 16 residues. Per germline, CDR1 MNHNS and CDR2 SASEGT. The V gene lost 2 bases and the J gene lost 2 bases, with 10 bases spanning the gap. The CDR3 DNA sequence: TGTGCCAGCAGTGAACGGGGAGGCACCTATAATTCACCCCTCCACTTT. It is translated as CASSERGGTYNSPLHF.

The chain recombines TRBV9 with TRBJ2-5; no clear D. Trimming stripped 3 bases from V and 1 base from J, with 7 bases between. CDR3 length: 13 amino acids. Germline V gives CDR1 SGDLS, CDR2 YYNGEE. The CDR3 protein is CASSAQAQETQYF. The CDR3 nucleotides read TGTGCCAGCAGCGCCCAGGCCCAAGAGACCCAGTACTTC.

This clone was found a few times. The rearrangement joins TRBV4-1 to TRBJ1-2, with D uncertain. The germline V gene encodes CDR1 MGHRA and CDR2 YSYEKL. Trimming stripped 1 base from V and 5 bases from J, with 8 bases between. The CDR3 spans 13 residues. In DNA form, the CDR3 reads TGCGCCAGCAGCCAAGTACCGGAGTATGGCTACACCTTC. Translation: CASSQVPEYGYTF.

This clone has more than one count but fewer than ten. The J gene is TRBJ1-2, the V gene TRBV30; unclear D gene. Germline CDR1 GTSNPN, CDR2 SVGIG (reference sequence). V lost 3 bases and J 5 bases, leaving 22 bases between the germline ends. CDR3 length equals 16 residues. CDR3 bases: TGTGCCTGGAGGTCGGGTTCTAGGGCATATCCTTATGGCTACACCTTC. Translation gives CAWRSGSRAYPYGYTF.

This clone has more than one count but fewer than ten. This chain uses TRBV7-9 with TRBJ1-5; D is unclear. Trimming pared 4 bases from V and 2 bases from J, leaving 9 bases between. The CDR3 runs to 14 residues. Germline assignment: CDR1 SEHNR and CDR2 FQNEAQ (reference sequence). The CDR3 nucleotides read TGTGCCAGCAGCTATTCCGGGGGCAATCAGCCCCAGCATTTT. The encoded protein is CASSYSGGNQPQHF. Looking up the rest from reference TRBV7-9 and TRBJ1-5 gives the full variable domain: DTGVSQNPRHKITKRGQNVTFRCDPISEHNRLYWYRQTLGQGPEFLTYFQNEAQLEKSRLLSDRFSAERPKGSFSTLEIQRTEQGDSAMYLCASSYSGGNQPQHFGDGTRLSIL.

This clone showed up just a few times. V usage is TRBV11-1 and J usage is TRBJ1-2, with TRBD1 matching over 8 bases. Germline lookup yields CDR1 SGHAT and CDR2 FQDESV (reference sequence). The V gene end was trimmed by 5 bases and the J gene end by 7 bases; junction bases not matched to a gene: 6. CDR3 length equals 13 residues. CDR3 amino acids: CASSPRTGSGYTF. The CDR3 bases are TGTGCCAGCAGCCCGAGGACAGGGTCTGGCTACACCTTC.

This clone was seen only a few times. The chain combines TRBV15 with TRBJ2-3; TRBD2 matches at 8 bases. With 3 bases clipped from V and 8 bases from J, the junction kept 4 bases outside the gene matches. Germline values: CDR1 LNHNV, CDR2 YYDKDF (reference sequence). The CDR3 totals 13 residues. The CDR3 loop reads CATSSSGGATQYF. The CDR3, as DNA: TGTGCCACCAGCAGCTCCGGGGGGGCTACGCAGTATTTT.

Comment on this clone: The sample holds other DNA sequences that translate to the same CDR3. The gene calls are TRBV7-2 and TRBJ2-5; 8 positions match TRBD1. The CDR3 spans 14 residues. The V gene end was trimmed by 2 bases and the J gene end by 2 bases; junction bases not matched to a gene: 1. Germline CDR1 is SGHTA and CDR2 is FQGNSA. This chain's CDR3 is CASSLNRGQETQYF. DNA for the CDR3: TGTGCCAGCAGCTTAAACAGGGGGCAAGAGACCCAGTACTTC.

J is TRBJ1-1 and V is TRBV20-1, with no clear D. V was clipped by 8 bases and J by 2 bases, with 9 bases between them. This CDR3 is 11 amino acids long. Germline V gives CDR1 DFQATT, CDR2 SNEGSKA (reference sequence). The CDR3 nucleotides read TGCAGTCCTTCCCTCAACACTGAAGCTTTCTTT. Translating gives CSPSLNTEAFF.

This chain links TRBV4-1 with TRBJ2-1, with unresolved D. This CDR3 contains 15 residues. Trimming pared 6 bases from V and 0 bases from J, leaving 12 bases between. The germline V gene encodes CDR1 MGHRA and CDR2 YSYEKL. The CDR3 sequence is CASRILLSSYNEQFF. In DNA form, the CDR3 reads TGCGCCAGCAGGATTTTACTGAGCTCCTACAATGAGCAGTTCTTC.

CDR3 in DNA: TGTGCCAGCAGGAGTGGCTGGTACGAGCAGTACTTC. Amino acids: CASRSGWYEQYF. This chain connects TRBV5-6 to TRBJ2-7; D is uncertain. Germline V gene sequence: CDR1 SGHDT, CDR2 YYEEEE. The CDR3 is 12 residues long. V shed 5 bases and J shed 4 bases, with 10 bases lying between them.